Below are 9 T cell receptor beta chains sequenced from a single sample in a study of cytomegalovirus exposure and HLA in healthy donors. The PCR ran on 60 Vbeta and 13 Jbeta primers. Sequencing was performed with immunoSEQ multiplex PCR; in TCRdb, only in-frame clones are kept and a portion is missing. The table shows 150,000 to 160,000 clones, with approximately 80% occurring only once. Source material: PBMCs. These receptors were obtained from a woman aged 40 to 50 in good health and CMV-seropositive.

The chain is built from TRBV9 and TRBJ2-1; TRBD2 matches at 10 bases. V trimming: 4 bases; J trimming: 10 bases; junction bases outside the gene matches: 11. The CDR3 is 15 amino acids. Germline loops: CDR1 SGDLS, CDR2 YYNGEE. The CDR3 is CASSSSGSPRGEQFF. CDR3 coding DNA: TGTGCCAGCAGCTCTAGCGGGAGCCCACGGGGAGAGCAGTTCTTC.

The rearrangement links TRBV29-1 to TRBJ2-7; 8 bases map to TRBD1. The CDR3 has 15 amino acids. V trimming: 0 bases; J trimming: 1 base; junction bases outside the gene matches: 5. Germline CDR1 SQVTM, CDR2 ANQGSEA. This chain's CDR3 is CSVEEGQGQSYEQYF. The CDR3 DNA follows: TGCAGCGTTGAAGAAGGACAGGGTCAGTCCTACGAGCAGTACTTC.

V and J are TRBV4-1 and TRBJ2-5, with 15 nucleotides matching TRBD2. CDR3 length equals 17 residues. V lost 1 base and J lost 3; bases outside the gene matches: 3. Germline values: CDR1 MGHRA, CDR2 YSYEKL. The CDR3 DNA reads TGCGCCAGCAGCCAAGGAGGGACTAGCGGGAGGAAAGAGACCCAGTACTTC. This sequence encodes CASSQGGTSGRKETQYF.

The sample holds one count of this clone. This rearrangement joins TRBV5-1 to TRBJ1-1; no reliable D call. The germline V gene encodes CDR1 SGHRS and CDR2 YFSETQ. This CDR3 contains 12 residues. V gave up 4 bases and J gave up 4 bases, with 8 bases separating them. The CDR3 protein is CASSLKPTEAFF. For the CDR3, the DNA is TGCGCCAGCAGCCTCAAGCCCACTGAAGCTTTCTTT.

The chain couples TRBV5-1 to TRBJ2-1; 8 bases match TRBD1. The junction had 9 bases not matched to a gene; V was cut back by 5 bases and J by 8 bases. The CDR3 runs 14 residues. Germline CDR1 SGHRS, CDR2 YFSETQ. The CDR3 is CASREGQGVDEQFF. The DNA for the CDR3 is TGCGCCAGCAGGGAAGGACAGGGAGTTGATGAGCAGTTCTTC.

J is TRBJ2-1 and V is TRBV5-6; 11 bases are shared with TRBD2. The germline V gene has CDR1 SGHDT and CDR2 YYEEEE. The CDR3 consists of 17 residues. V was pared by 4 bases and J by 8 bases, with 14 bases of the junction left unmatched. The CDR3, as DNA: TGTGCCAGCAGCCCGCCCCCACTAGCGGGAGTTTGGGATGAGCAGTTCTTC. Translation: CASSPPPLAGVWDEQFF.

The rearrangement joins TRBV9 to TRBJ1-2, with 11 bases that match TRBD1. CDR1 SGDLS and CDR2 YYNGEE come from the germline V gene. Trimming at V came to 4 bases and at J to 2 bases, leaving 4 bases not matched to a gene. CDR3 length: 15 residues. The chain's CDR3 is CASSPRTGGNYGYTF. The CDR3 coding sequence is TGTGCCAGCAGCCCTAGGACAGGGGGCAACTATGGCTACACCTTC.

The V call is TRBV30, the J call TRBJ1-4; D gene unclear. This CDR3 comprises 14 residues. From germline, CDR1 is GTSNPN and CDR2 SVGIG (reference sequence). Deletions cut 5 bases from V and 0 bases from J, with 10 bases between. CDR3 sequence reads: CAWGPRTTNEKLFF. Written as DNA, the CDR3 is TGTGCCTGGGGCCCCCGAACAACTAATGAAAAACTGTTTTTT.

The chain is built from TRBV30 and TRBJ2-2, with D hard to call. This CDR3 is built from 14 residues. CDR1 and CDR2 (germline): GTSNPN, SVGIG (reference sequence). V was pared by 0 bases and J by 1 base, with 6 bases between. The CDR3 DNA follows: TGTGCCTGGAGTGTCCGTAGGAACACCGGGGAGCTGTTTTTT. Translated, it gives CAWSVRRNTGELFF.